This paragraph covers one T cell receptor (beta chain) sequence. This clone came up a few times. Its cognate antigen has yet to be identified. One base away there is no much larger clone; base qualities are not given. The sample comes from a study of tumor-infiltrating lymphocytes in localized non-small cell lung cancer (dated by TCRdb to the early 2020s). In the study overall: Patients whose samples were collected after neoadjuvant chemotherapy, as well as both smokers and never-smokers and several histologies, were included in the cohort. The overall ICON cohort was composed of over a hundred surgical patients with localized non-small cell lung cancer whose tumors were resected. Alongside flow cytometry, multiplex immunofluorescence, RNA-seq, exome sequencing and proteomics, TCR sequencing was applied to the same patients as one of several integrated assays. Each patient contributed resected tumor tissue and uninvolved lung tissue from the same patient, described as non-adjacent to the tumor. For 50 to 60 patients, immunoSEQ T-cell fraction was compared between paired tumor and uninvolved lung.

The germline V gene (reference sequence) sets CDR1 to MNHEY and CDR2 to SMNVEV. Counted from cysteine to phenylalanine, this CDR3 has 15 amino acids. Only the CDR3 DNA stays, 45 bases, in frame from base 1. Trimming at the junction amounts to 2 bases on V and 2 bases on J, and the germline ends lie 11 bases apart. What the work shows at the level of the full study, not this receptor alone: Different pieces of the same tissue were used for different assays, so technical variation could not be separated from intratumor heterogeneity. Tumor T-cell fraction from TCR sequencing was not associated with recurrence-free survival (p = 0.61). Assay coverage differed among patients according to how much tissue was available, so only a subset of the cohort had TCR sequencing. TCRbeta sequencing supported higher T cell infiltration in tumors than in uninvolved lung tissue, consistent with immunofluorescence CD3 counts. No difference in TCR-derived T-cell fraction was observed between the flow cytometry-defined immunotypes IM1 (good prognosis) and IM2 (poor prognosis).

The immunoSEQ assay used for TCR sequencing gave the T-cell fraction in both tumor and uninvolved lung tissue. The study's own analysis went as follows. For survival analysis, patients were split into high (upper tertile) and low (lower two tertiles) T-cell fraction groups and compared by log-rank test. A signed-rank test was used to check for differences in T-cell fraction between paired tumor and uninvolved lung. Drawn from immuneACCESS, this table holds only the in-frame rearrangements with V and J called that TCRdb kept. Clones are partly lost; checked studies trace under half to an unresolved V gene and leave the rest unexplained. V and J calls and clone size are given by that table; D and trimming were obtained from the DNA. The sample contains some 15,000 clones, around 66% of them found a single time. Together, the top ten hold around 6% of the sample. Patient enrollment in ICON started in the first half of 2016, and the final patient was enrolled in September 2018. From a subcohort of around 78 patients, fresh tumor and matched uninvolved tissue were collected for in-depth immune analyses, including TCR sequencing. No cell sorting was done, and TCR sequencing was instead run on DNA isolated from bulk tissue.

The chain joins TRBV27 to TRBJ2-3; a confident D gene designation cannot be given. This receptor was taken from a human donor with non-small cell lung cancer. The sequenced sample was lung tumor tissue. The nucleotide sequence is TGTGCCAGCAGTTTACAGCAGCCAGTCACAGATACGCAGTATTTT. Translated, it reads CASSLQQPVTDTQYF.